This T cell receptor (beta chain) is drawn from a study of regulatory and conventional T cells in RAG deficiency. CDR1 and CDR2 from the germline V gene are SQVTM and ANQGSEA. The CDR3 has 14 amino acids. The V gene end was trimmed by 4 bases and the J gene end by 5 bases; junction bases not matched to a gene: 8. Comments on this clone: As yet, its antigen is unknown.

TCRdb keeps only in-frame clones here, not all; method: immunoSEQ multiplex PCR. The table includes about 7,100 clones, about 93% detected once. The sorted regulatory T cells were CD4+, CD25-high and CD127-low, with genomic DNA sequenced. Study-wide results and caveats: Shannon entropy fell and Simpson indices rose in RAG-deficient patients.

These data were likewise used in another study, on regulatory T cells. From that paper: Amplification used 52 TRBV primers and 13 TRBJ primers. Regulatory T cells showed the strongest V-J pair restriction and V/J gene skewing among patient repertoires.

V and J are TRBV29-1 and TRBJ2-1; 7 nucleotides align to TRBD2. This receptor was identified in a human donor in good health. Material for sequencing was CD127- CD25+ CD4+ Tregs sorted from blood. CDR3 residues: CSVGGGGVDNEQFF. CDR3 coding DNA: TGCAGCGTTGGAGGTGGGGGGGTCGACAATGAGCAGTTCTTC.